This TCR beta chain comes out of a study of cytomegalovirus exposure and HLA in healthy donors (dated by TCRdb to 2017 to 2019). Turning to the overall study: In an earlier analysis of approximately 640 of the donors, 276 Gb of sequence data and roughly 100 million unique TCR beta sequences from 150 million to 200 million T cells were reported. About 310 gigabases of sequencing data and 80 million or so unique TCR sequences were included in an early release covering 500 to 750 HLA-typed donors. Of the 300 to 450 genotyped donors, approximately 80% fell in the genetic ancestry cluster associated with self-reported Caucasian donors. The study aimed to test whether cataloging public T cell receptors could reveal signatures of past pathogen exposure. The T cell repertoires of several hundred subjects were profiled by immunosequencing and related to cytomegalovirus serostatus. In addition to the first cohort of 666 subjects, a separate validation cohort of over 90 different subjects was used. To predict cytomegalovirus infection status, the study brought together high-throughput TCR immunosequencing, statistical association of individual TCRs with disease status, and machine learning. A later analysis re-analyzed previously published TCR beta repertoires from 650 to 800 donors and added high-resolution HLA genotyping to study TCR occurrence patterns. The later analysis used no new phenotypic data to find candidate immune exposures, relying instead on TCR beta sequences and their occurrence across donors. In an earlier analysis of 500 to 650 of the donors, high-throughput TCR beta sequencing was used to judge whether each TCR beta V gene segment behaved as functional or pseudogenic. Alongside the repertoire data, information on donor age, sex, ethnicity and CMV serostatus was compiled. Genome-wide SNP genotypes for about 55% of the roughly 670 donors were used in a later genetic analysis, which treated that subset as a discovery cohort. Every repertoire in the discovery cohort had been generated on one and the same sequencing platform. Both class I and class II loci were covered by HLA typing, at four-digit resolution. Typing coverage varied by locus: roughly 629-640 donors for A, B, C, DRB1 and DQB1; roughly 510 for DQA1; more than 600 for DPA1; 400 to 480 for DPB1. About five DR-DQ haplotypes were treated as single units for association and clustering because of strong linkage in the cohort. On average, around 240,000 unique TCR beta nucleotide sequences were sequenced per donor among roughly 430 genotyped donors of the cohort, with 15% to 20% of those sequences being non-productive. Paper-wide results and their limitations: Because HLA typing was unavailable for some donors at each locus, only the typed subset was used in association tests. A later genetic analysis reported fewer N-insertions in productive TCRs among donors in an Asian-associated ancestry cluster than the roughly 620-donor mean. The classifier was reported to diagnose cytomegalovirus status with high specificity and sensitivity in both the original and validation cohorts. In an earlier analysis of 587 of the donors, most TCR beta V segments appeared in productive rearrangements about 87% or about 30% of the time, broadly matching IMGT annotations. Presence/absence analyses assumed roughly uniform sequencing depth across donors, an assumption that may not hold. At a false discovery rate of 0.05, a later analysis linked 16,000 or so TCR beta sequences to specific HLA alleles. Several of the top co-occurrence clusters appeared to be linked to parvovirus B19, influenza, CMV and Epstein-Barr virus, according to a later analysis. In a later analysis, the rate of TCR association differed among HLA loci, with DRB1 alleles having the most associated TCRs and HLA-C alleles having the fewest. Strong co-occurrence of HLA alleles, especially DR and DQ, made assigning TCR associations to individual alleles difficult. The 87-base-pair reads could not distinguish some IMGT-functional V segments, including TRBV6-2 and TRBV6-3, so those segments were excluded. According to a later analysis, most CMV-associated TCR beta chains appeared to be HLA-restricted, and the HLA associations seemed to be driven largely by CMV exposure. Most TCR sequences were seen in very few donors, while some public TCRs were found in many individuals. The authors suggested that the approach could potentially be generalized to other disease states and immunological phenotypes. Only TCR beta chains were sequenced in this cohort, and the absence of alpha or paired-chain data limited detectable features. For the cohort, immune exposure information was limited to CMV serostatus. A later genetic analysis associated a missense DCLRE1C variant with V-gene and J-gene trimming of TCR beta chains, and an independent cohort replicated the association. Three of the identified cytomegalovirus-associated TCR beta chains were confirmed in vitro to be specific for cytomegalovirus antigens. A cluster of highly shared sequence variants was judged likely to be a technical artifact of the sequencing pipeline. In the study, some 180 TCR beta chains were listed as associated with cytomegalovirus. The earlier analysis of a few hundred of the donors excluded seventeen rarely observed V segments, including chromosome 9 orphons, because counts were too low. Linkage disequilibrium might explain the correlated functional status among segregating V segments, but an unknown experimental factor could not be excluded. In a later analysis, HLA-associated TCR beta chains were found to be more clonally expanded and to have lower generation probabilities than equally common non-associated chains. A further reported finding was that TCR beta sequences accurately predicted the HLA-A and HLA-B alleles for most subjects in the first cohort.

The CDR3, cysteine through phenylalanine, is 15 amino acids long. Left in the record is the CDR3 DNA by itself, 45 bases read in frame from the first base. V is cut back by 6 bases and J by 0 bases, with 3 bases in the junction unmatched. The CDR1 and CDR2 encoded by the germline V gene are ENHRY and SYGVKD. On this clone itself: Its antigen remains undetermined. Base qualities were left out, and no much larger clone turns up one base away.

The cohort comprised around 700 healthy bone marrow donors. At the time of sampling, all cohort members were nominally healthy, though unrecorded immune exposures were likely present. The donor was CMV seronegative and belonged to the group of around 400 seronegative cohort members. A peripheral blood sample was provided by each donor, and peripheral blood mononuclear cells were used for TCR beta sequencing. Genomic DNA was extracted from the blood cell samples with the Qiagen DNeasy Blood Extraction Kit. The library was built by means of the immunoSEQ multiplex PCR assay. For the multiplex PCR, a mixture combining 60 forward primers for TCR Vbeta segments and 13 reverse primers for TCR Jbeta segments was used. The CDR3 region of rearranged TCR beta genes was amplified from genomic DNA by a multiplex PCR assay. On the Illumina HiSeq System, the amplified TCR beta libraries were sequenced as 87-base-pair reads. The original pipeline was this. A later analysis counted about 80 million unique TCR beta chains across the approximately 700 repertoires, and roughly 11 million of these chains were shared by at least two donors. Raw reads were error-corrected and collapsed into unique sequences with a nearest-neighbor algorithm that merged closely related sequences to remove PCR and sequencing errors. CDR3 sequences were aligned to IMGT reference sequences to assign V, D and J gene segments. Each retained sequence needed at least a six-nucleotide match to both a V gene segment and a J gene segment. Rearrangements were classified as productive when the CDR3 lacked stop codons and remained in frame with V and J, and all other rearrangements were classified as non-productive. Following IMGT convention, CDR3 was defined as the stretch from the second conserved V-encoded cysteine to the conserved J-encoded phenylalanine. Sequences without an unambiguous match to a single V gene segment were excluded from the earlier analysis of 450 to 650 of the donors. In an earlier analysis of approximately 610 of the donors, V segments were called functional above 56.7% productive rearrangements and were called segregating when the between-donor standard deviation exceeded 5%. A statistical classification framework was built to diagnose cytomegalovirus status from the catalog of TCR beta chain sequences. A later analysis assigned V and J genes by comparing TCR nucleotide sequences with IMGT/GENE-DB human TR gene sequences. Using the TCRdist pipeline, a later analysis assigned CDR3 sequences along with most-parsimonious VDJ recombination scenarios. A later analysis defined each TCR beta chain by its CDR3 amino acid sequence plus V-gene family, and excluded reads lacking a unique V-gene family. To address suspected cross-contamination and a sequencing artifact, a later analysis removed a few hundred highly shared, low-generation-probability nucleotide sequences. For each public chain, a later analysis derived a clonal expansion index from normalized ranks of inferred template counts within each repertoire. In a later analysis, generation probabilities were computed with a VDJ recombination model fitted to out-of-frame rearrangements, and the resulting probabilities were checked against IGoR. In a later analysis, hypergeometric tests were used to score TCR-TCR, TCR-HLA and TCR-CMV co-occurrence, with a repertoire-size bias correction applied to TCR pairs. To estimate false discovery rates, a later analysis permuted the HLA or CMV assignments 20 times. In a later analysis, co-occurring TCRs were grouped with DBSCAN, and TCRdist sequence similarity was added when clustering was performed within HLA-allele-positive subsets. Co-occurrence clustering excluded repertoires with fewer than 30,000 or more than 120,000 public chains, plus five with anomalous nucleotide sharing. TCRdb holds this immuneACCESS table with in-frame rearrangements only. Some clones are missing; in checked studies, unresolved V genes explain under half, and the rest has no known cause. V, J and clone size are taken as reported in that table, and D and trimming were inferred from the DNA itself. The sample records around 110,000 clones, less than 85% of which are singletons. In total, the top ten clones hold around 2.1% of the sample.

Recombination joined TRBV10-3 with TRBJ2-1, with 9 bases matching TRBD2. The source of this sequence is a man younger than 35 in good health and CMV-seronegative. Sequences were obtained from PBMCs. The CDR3 loop reads CAIRSSGSSYNEQFF. The DNA reads TGTGCCATCAGAAGTAGCGGGAGCTCCTACAATGAGCAGTTCTTC.